This TCR beta chain originates from a study of T cells in localized non-small cell lung cancer. Concerning this clone itself: Antigen: not known.

The V and J ends lost 8 bases and 0 bases respectively, with 10 bases between them. Per germline, CDR1 LNHDA and CDR2 SQIVND (reference sequence). This CDR3 is 14 amino acids long. Study observations and caveats: Median around 56 top-100 tumor clones were shared with paired adjacent lung.

Libraries were prepared by immunoSEQ multiplex PCR; TCRdb keeps only in-frame clonotypes and omits some of them. The sample includes tens of thousands of clones, 85% to 90% seen only once; the top ten take roughly 15%. The sequencing used PBMCs, collected before any cancer treatment. This clonotype was obtained from a woman aged 40-69 years with stage II squamous cell lung carcinoma. The chain has TRBV19 and TRBJ2-2, with unresolved D. The CDR3 region has the DNA TGTGCCAGTGGGCAGAGCCCGAACACCGGGGAGCTGTTTTTT. Translating gives CASGQSPNTGELFF.